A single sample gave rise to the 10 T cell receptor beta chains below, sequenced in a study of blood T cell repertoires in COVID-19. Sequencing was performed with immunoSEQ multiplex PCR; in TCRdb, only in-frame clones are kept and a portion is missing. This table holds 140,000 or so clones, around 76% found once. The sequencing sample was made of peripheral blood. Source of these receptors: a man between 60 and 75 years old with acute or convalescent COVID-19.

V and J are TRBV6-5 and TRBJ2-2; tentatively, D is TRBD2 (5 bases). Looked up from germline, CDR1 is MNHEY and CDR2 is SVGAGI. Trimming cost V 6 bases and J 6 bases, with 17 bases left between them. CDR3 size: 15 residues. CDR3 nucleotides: TGTGCCAGCAGAACTAGTTATAACGGAGCCGGGGAGCTGTTTTTT. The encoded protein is CASRTSYNGAGELFF.

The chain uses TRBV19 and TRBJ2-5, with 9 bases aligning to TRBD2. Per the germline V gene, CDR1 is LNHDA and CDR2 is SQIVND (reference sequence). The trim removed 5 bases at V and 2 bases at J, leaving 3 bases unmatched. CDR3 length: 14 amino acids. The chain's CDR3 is CASSPSGTQETQYF. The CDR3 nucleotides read TGTGCCAGTAGTCCTAGCGGGACACAAGAGACCCAGTACTTC.

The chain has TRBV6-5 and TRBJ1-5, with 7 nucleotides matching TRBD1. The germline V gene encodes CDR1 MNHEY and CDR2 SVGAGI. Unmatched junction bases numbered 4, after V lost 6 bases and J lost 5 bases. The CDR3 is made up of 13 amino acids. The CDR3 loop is CASRAQGDQPQHF. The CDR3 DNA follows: TGTGCCAGCAGGGCCCAGGGGGATCAGCCCCAGCATTTT.

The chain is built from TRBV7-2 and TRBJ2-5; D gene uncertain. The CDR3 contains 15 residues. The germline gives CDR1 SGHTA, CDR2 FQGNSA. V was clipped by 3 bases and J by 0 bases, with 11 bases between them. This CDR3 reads CASSFGSSYQETQYF. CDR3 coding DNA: TGTGCCAGCAGCTTCGGGTCATCGTACCAAGAGACCCAGTACTTC.

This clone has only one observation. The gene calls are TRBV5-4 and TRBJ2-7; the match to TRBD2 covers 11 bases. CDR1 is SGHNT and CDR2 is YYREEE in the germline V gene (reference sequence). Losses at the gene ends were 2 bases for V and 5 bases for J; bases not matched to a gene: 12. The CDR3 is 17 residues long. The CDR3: CASSFGLAGGSRDEQYF. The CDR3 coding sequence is TGTGCCAGCAGCTTCGGGCTAGCGGGAGGATCTCGGGACGAGCAGTACTTC.

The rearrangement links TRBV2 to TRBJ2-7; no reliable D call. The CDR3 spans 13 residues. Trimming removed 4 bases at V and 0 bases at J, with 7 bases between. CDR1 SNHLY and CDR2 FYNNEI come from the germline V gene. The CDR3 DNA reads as TGTGCCAGCAGTGGGCTCAGCTCCTACGAGCAGTACTTC. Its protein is CASSGLSSYEQYF. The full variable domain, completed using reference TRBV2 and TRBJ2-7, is EPEVTQTPSHQVTQMGQEVILRCVPISNHLYFYWYRQILGQKVEFLVSFYNNEISEKSEIFDDQFSVERPDGSNFTLKIRSTKLEDSAMYFCASSGLSSYEQYFGPGTRLTVT.

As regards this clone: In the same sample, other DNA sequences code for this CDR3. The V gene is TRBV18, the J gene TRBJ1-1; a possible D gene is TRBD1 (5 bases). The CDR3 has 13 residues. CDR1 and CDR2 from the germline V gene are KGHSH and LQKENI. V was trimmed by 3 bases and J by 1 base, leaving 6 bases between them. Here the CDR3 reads CASSPGRNTEAFF. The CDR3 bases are TGTGCCAGCTCACCGGGGCGGAACACTGAAGCTTTCTTT.

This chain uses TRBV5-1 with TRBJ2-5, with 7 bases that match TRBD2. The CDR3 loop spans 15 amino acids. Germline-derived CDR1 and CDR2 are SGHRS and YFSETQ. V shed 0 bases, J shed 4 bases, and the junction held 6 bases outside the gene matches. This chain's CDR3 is CASSLVGGEGETQYF. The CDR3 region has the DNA TGCGCCAGCAGCTTGGTTGGTGGGGAGGGAGAGACCCAGTACTTC.

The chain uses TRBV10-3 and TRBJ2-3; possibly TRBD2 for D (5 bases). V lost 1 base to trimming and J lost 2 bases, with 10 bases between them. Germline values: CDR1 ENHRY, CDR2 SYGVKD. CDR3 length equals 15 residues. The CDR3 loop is CAISEFRADTDTQYF. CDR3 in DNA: TGTGCCATCAGTGAGTTTCGAGCGGACACAGATACGCAGTATTTT.

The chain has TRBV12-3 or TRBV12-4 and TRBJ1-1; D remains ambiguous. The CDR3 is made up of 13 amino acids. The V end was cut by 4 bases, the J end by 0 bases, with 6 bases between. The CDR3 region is CASSSGMNTEAFF. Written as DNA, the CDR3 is TGTGCCAGCAGTTCGGGGATGAACACTGAAGCTTTCTTT.